The clone carrying this T cell receptor beta chain was observed at least ten times. Its specificity is unknown. The source of the sample is a study of neurological immune-mediated disorders. Findings of the study overall: No sharing of CDR3 amino acid sequences was observed among expanded clones across subjects, suggesting private repertoires in all groups.

One entry per CDR3 protein results from TCRdb running MiXCR on the 5' RACE reads. The table lists under 90,000 distinct CDR3 sequences, about 9.4% of them singletons. Healthy controls consisted of blood bank volunteers in Maryland, USA. CDR3 length: 16 residues. V trimming: 4 bases; J trimming: 0 bases; junction bases outside the gene matches: 5. In germline, CDR1 is SGHRS, CDR2 YFSETQ. This TCR was recovered from a middle-aged man in good health. Sequenced: PBMCs. This chain links TRBV5-1 with TRBJ2-1, with TRBD2 matching over 9 bases. The CDR3 here is CASSLAGGSSYNEQFF. CDR3 sequence (DNA): TGCGCCAGCAGCCTGGCGGGGGGGAGCTCCTACAATGAGCAGTTCTTC.